A single sample gave rise to the 19 T cell receptor beta chains below, sequenced in a study of blood T cells in healthy people across ages. Sample-barcoded 5' priming and a J-beta primer mix drove a second PCR of about 6 to 12 cycles. Each CDR3 protein gets one entry after TCRdb re-called the 5' RACE reads with MiXCR. The sample lists approximately 1,700,000 distinct CDR3 sequences; approximately 39% were seen once. Sequenced sample: blood. These receptors came from a human donor in good health.

The rearrangement uses TRBV7-2 and TRBJ2-1; D could derive from TRBD1 or TRBD2 (5 bases each). This CDR3 spans 17 amino acids. V lost 5 bases and J 3 bases, leaving 20 bases between the germline ends. The germline V gene encodes CDR1 SGHTA and CDR2 FQGNSA. The CDR3 loop is CASSHRRPFLLYNEQFF. The CDR3 DNA follows: TGTGCCAGCAGCCACAGGAGGCCCTTTTTACTCTACAATGAGCAGTTCTTC.

This clonotype has a handful of counts. The chain is built from TRBV20-1 and TRBJ2-7; 9 nucleotides agree with TRBD2. This CDR3 is 14 amino acids long. The J segment lost 2 bases and the V segment lost 1 base, leaving 3 bases of the junction unmatched. The germline V gene encodes CDR1 DFQATT and CDR2 SNEGSKA (reference sequence). CDR3 nucleotides: TGCAGTGCTAGAGTCGCTAGCGGGGCCTACGAGCAGTACTTC. It specifies CSARVASGAYEQYF.

This chain joins TRBV15 and TRBJ2-7; 7 bases fit TRBD1. Germline loops: CDR1 LNHNV, CDR2 YYDKDF (reference sequence). The length of the CDR3 is 14 residues. Unmatched junction bases numbered 7, after V lost 5 bases and J lost 3 bases. CDR3 loop: CATSFQGEFYEQYF. The DNA for the CDR3 is TGTGCCACCAGCTTCCAGGGGGAGTTCTACGAGCAGTACTTC.

This clonotype was observed a few times. The chain employs TRBV24-1 and TRBJ2-4; unclear D gene. The DNA end is a closer match to TRBJ2-5, so the J assignment may be wrong. This CDR3 is built from 12 residues. The germline V gene encodes CDR1 KGHDR and CDR2 SFDVKD. This CDR3 reads CATSDLSETQYF. The CDR3 DNA is TGTGCCACCAGTGATTTATCAGAGACCCAGTACTTC.

The chain is built from TRBV28 and TRBJ2-7, with TRBD1 matching 8 bases. V trimming: 7 bases; J trimming: 6 bases; junction bases outside the gene matches: 8. Germline loops: CDR1 MDHEN, CDR2 SYDVKM. The CDR3 is 13 residues long. The DNA for the CDR3 is TGTGCCAGCAACGACAGGGGATTGGGCGAGCAGTACTTC. Encoded protein: CASNDRGLGEQYF.

The chain joins TRBV6-2 or TRBV6-3 to TRBJ2-7; 10 bases line up with TRBD1. With V trimmed by 7 bases and J by 4 bases, 13 bases remained unmatched. Per germline, CDR1 MNHEY and CDR2 SVGEGT. This CDR3 has 16 amino acids. The CDR3 nucleotides read TGTGCCAGCATCACCGCCGGGACAGGGGTACGATACGAGCAGTACTTC. It encodes CASITAGTGVRYEQYF.

The chain employs TRBV24-1 and TRBJ2-6; 9 nucleotides match TRBD1. The trim removed 4 bases at V and 2 bases at J, leaving 5 bases unmatched. From germline, CDR1 is KGHDR and CDR2 SFDVKD. The CDR3 sequence is 17 residues long. CDR3 sequence (DNA): TGTGCCACCAGTGACGGACAGGGGATTACTGGGGCCAACGTCCTGACTTTC. The encoded protein is CATSDGQGITGANVLTF.

This clonotype was counted a single time. The V and J genes are TRBV7-9 and TRBJ1-1, with unresolved D. The length of the CDR3 is 14 residues. Germline V gives CDR1 SEHNR, CDR2 FQNEAQ (reference sequence). V was pared by 2 bases and J by 1 base, with 8 bases between. The CDR3 here is CASSLQAQNTEAFF. CDR3 bases: TGTGCCAGCAGCTTACAGGCCCAGAACACTGAAGCTTTCTTT.

This clonotype was observed a handful of times. V usage is TRBV20-1 and J usage is TRBJ2-1; 11 positions agree with TRBD2. CDR1 DFQATT and CDR2 SNEGSKA come from the germline V gene (reference sequence). V trimming: 4 bases; J trimming: 2 bases; junction bases outside the gene matches: 4. There are 15 residues in the CDR3. CDR3 residues: CSATASGGTYNEQFF. The CDR3 DNA is TGCAGTGCTACAGCTAGCGGGGGGACCTACAATGAGCAGTTCTTC.

The chain links TRBV7-9 to TRBJ1-4; D is uncertain. Germline CDR1 SEHNR, CDR2 FQNEAQ (reference sequence). Trimming shortened V by 1 base and J by 0 bases, and 9 bases separated the two germline ends. CDR3 length equals 16 residues. The CDR3, as DNA: TGTGCCAGCAGCTTAGGTGTCAGCTCAACTAATGAAAAACTGTTTTTT. Its protein is CASSLGVSSTNEKLFF.

This clonotype was seen a few times. V usage is TRBV7-2 and J usage is TRBJ1-6; D gene uncertain. Trimming pared 2 bases from V and 14 bases from J, leaving 10 bases between. Germline CDR1 SGHTA, CDR2 FQGNSA. The CDR3 sequence is 12 residues long. The CDR3 here is CASSLTRASLHF. CDR3 DNA sequence: TGTGCCAGCAGCTTAACCCGAGCCTCCCTCCACTTT.

This chain links TRBV7-2 with TRBJ2-4; D unclear. The DNA end is more similar to TRBJ2-7, so the J call may be wrong. Germline CDR1 and CDR2: SGHTA and FQGNSA. The CDR3 contains 13 residues. CDR3 amino acids: CASSQVAPYEQYF. CDR3 coding DNA: TGTGCCAGCAGCCAGGTGGCCCCCTACGAGCAGTACTTC.

V gene TRBV5-5 combines with J gene TRBJ2-5; no clear D gene. The CDR3 extends over 13 amino acids. V was trimmed by 4 bases and J by 5 bases, leaving 12 bases between them. The germline CDR1 and CDR2 sequences are SGHKS and YYEKEE (reference sequence). CDR3 residues: CASSPALGETQYF. The CDR3, as DNA: TGTGCCAGCAGCCCGGCCCTAGGGGAGACCCAGTACTTC.

This clonotype was seen only a few times. V and J are TRBV7-9 and TRBJ2-7, with 8 bases matching TRBD1. The CDR3 has 15 residues. With V trimmed by 3 bases and J by 2 bases, 6 bases remained unmatched. Germline V lookup: CDR1 SEHNR, CDR2 FQNEAQ (reference sequence). As DNA, the CDR3 is TGTGCCAGCAGCTTGACAGGGGAAATAGCCTACGAGCAGTACTTC. It specifies CASSLTGEIAYEQYF.

This chain joins TRBV2 and TRBJ2-5; D remains unclear. The germline CDR1 and CDR2 sequences are SNHLY and FYNNEI. V lost 4 bases to trimming and J lost 5 bases, with 14 bases between them. The CDR3 spans 14 residues. CDR3 DNA: TGTGCCAGCAGTGGGCCCACTAATACGGAGACCCAGTACTTC. Amino acid sequence: CASSGPTNTETQYF.

A few counts support this clonotype. This chain joins TRBV7-2 and TRBJ2-2; D is uncertain. The CDR3 sequence is 15 residues long. From germline, CDR1 is SGHTA and CDR2 FQGNSA. Trimming stripped 2 bases from V and 0 bases from J, with 7 bases between. For the CDR3, the DNA is TGTGCCAGCAGCTTATCAGGACCGAACACCGGGGAGCTGTTTTTT. Its protein product is CASSLSGPNTGELFF.

This rearrangement joins TRBV12-3 or TRBV12-4 to TRBJ2-7; TRBD1 aligns across 7 bases. The ends lost 7 bases at V and 1 base at J; junction bases unmatched: 10. The CDR3 is made up of 15 amino acids. The CDR3 protein is CASTRTGGPSYEQYF. The CDR3 nucleotides read TGTGCCAGCACCAGGACAGGCGGCCCATCCTACGAGCAGTACTTC.

The chain links TRBV5-1 to TRBJ2-1; tentative D call: TRBD2 (5 bases). The germline V gene has CDR1 SGHRS and CDR2 YFSETQ. Between the trimmed V and J ends, which lost 5 bases and 12 bases, there was a span of 15 bases. The CDR3 consists of 12 residues. The CDR3 DNA follows: TGCGCCAGCAGGTCCGGGGAGTGGCGGCAGTTCTTC. Its translation: CASRSGEWRQFF.

The chain carries TRBV20-1 and TRBJ1-3, with unresolved D. This CDR3 is built from 15 residues. The V gene lost 0 bases and the J gene lost 2 bases, with 11 bases spanning the gap. Germline V gene lookup returns CDR1 DFQATT and CDR2 SNEGSKA (reference sequence). The CDR3 is CSARDPAAAGNTIYF. CDR3 DNA: TGCAGTGCTAGAGATCCCGCGGCCGCTGGAAACACCATATATTTT.